The clone carrying this TCR beta chain was seen at least ten times. Its specificity is not known. This sample is part of a study of identical twins. TCRdb redid the calling of the 5' RACE reads with MiXCR, one entry per CDR3 protein. Of under 1 million distinct CDR3 sequences in the sample, around 12% are singletons; the top ten hold 1.5% to 2%. Regarding the study as a whole: Out-of-frame alpha sequences that twins shared showed excess low generation probability.

There are 13 residues in the CDR3. V dropped 1 base and J dropped 5 bases, with 8 bases sitting between them. The germline gives CDR1 MNHEY, CDR2 SMNVEV (reference sequence). The sample was also linked to a second study, of yellow fever vaccine responses in identical twins.

The V call is TRBV27, the J call TRBJ2-5; D unclear. This clonotype was obtained from a woman aged 18-30 years in good health. What was sequenced was PBMCs. As DNA, the CDR3 is TGTGCCAGCAGTTTATATGCGTTCGAGACCCAGTACTTC. Translating gives CASSLYAFETQYF.